This is a list of T cell receptor beta chains from one sample in a study of shared clonotypes between healthy human individuals. Measured with immunoSEQ multiplex PCR; TCRdb has only the in-frame clones, and not every one. The table has roughly 590,000 clones, nearly 97% seen once; the top ten hold 0.095% to 0.12%. The specimen sequenced was naive CD8+ T cells sorted from blood. These TCRs come from a woman in her twenties or thirties in good health. The CDR3 runs from the conserved cysteine through the conserved F or W. The listing skips clone size in some rows; elsewhere it reads once, few, many or a size class.

V gene,J gene,clone size,CDR3 protein
TRBV27,TRBJ2-5,NA,CASSLRDSRETQYF
TRBV27,TRBJ2-7,NA,CASSFSGTGAYEQYF
TRBV7-9,TRBJ1-2,NA,CASSTEDSLFYGYTF
TRBV5-4,TRBJ2-7,NA,CASREGISGNYEQYF
TRBV7-9,TRBJ2-1,NA,CASSSARFSYNEQFF
TRBV5-4,TRBJ2-3,NA,CASSPGGGTGTDTQYF
TRBV6-5,TRBJ2-5,NA,CATRGLAGEETQYF
TRBV5-1,TRBJ1-1,once,CASSLAGGYRNTEAFF
TRBV9,TRBJ1-1,NA,CASSVAEDRQF
TRBV2,TRBJ2-7,NA,CASSAPKTGEWSEQYF
TRBV28,TRBJ2-2,NA,CASSPLSGSTSGELFF
TRBV2,TRBJ2-5,NA,CASQGVTLQETQYF
TRBV5-1,TRBJ2-1,once,CASSLKGNSYNEQFF
TRBV7-9,TRBJ1-1,NA,CASSLKGQGASEAFF
TRBV4-2,TRBJ1-1,few,CASSPGEAEAFF
TRBV5-1,TRBJ2-7,NA,CASSNPGVLSYEQYF
TRBV28,TRBJ2-7,NA,CASSFGAGGALEQYF
TRBV5-4,TRBJ1-1,NA,CASSSGLTEAFF
TRBV19,TRBJ2-1,NA,CASSRVSYEQFF
TRBV11-2,TRBJ1-5,NA,CASSLQGGEQPQHF
TRBV7-9,TRBJ1-4,NA,CASSQGGTNEKLFF
TRBV10-3,TRBJ2-1,NA,CAISDGGNNEQFF
TRBV2,TRBJ2-5,NA,CASSERLGGTSGETQYF
TRBV5-5,TRBJ2-3,NA,CASSKGQGGTDTQYF
TRBV19,TRBJ2-2,NA,CASSVRQGIAVTGELFF
TRBV11-1,TRBJ2-7,NA,CASSFDNSYEQYF
TRBV7-2,TRBJ1-2,NA,CASSLYDDGLGGYTF
TRBV9,TRBJ1-2,NA,CASSSSGINYGYTF
TRBV28,TRBJ1-2,NA,CASSRWTGADNYGYTF
TRBV25-1,TRBJ2-3,once,CASSTRTSGRSSTDTQYF
TRBV7-9,TRBJ2-7,NA,CASSFDRASNYYEQYF
TRBV11-3,TRBJ2-7,NA,CASSLGGTGAAYEQYF
TRBV7-2,TRBJ2-7,NA,CASSPEFHSSYEQYF
TRBV2,TRBJ1-3,NA,CASRDGTGPGNTIYF
TRBV27,TRBJ2-1,NA,CASSSGTTLFQLYNEQFF
TRBV7-8,TRBJ1-5,NA,CASSPGTGYQPQHF
TRBV7-9,TRBJ2-1,once,CASSFKRESYNEQFF
TRBV11-2,TRBJ1-5,NA,CASSLDGTGFNQPQHF
TRBV27,TRBJ2-5,NA,CASSSGEETQYF
TRBV30,TRBJ1-2,NA,CAWRSIQGARGYTF